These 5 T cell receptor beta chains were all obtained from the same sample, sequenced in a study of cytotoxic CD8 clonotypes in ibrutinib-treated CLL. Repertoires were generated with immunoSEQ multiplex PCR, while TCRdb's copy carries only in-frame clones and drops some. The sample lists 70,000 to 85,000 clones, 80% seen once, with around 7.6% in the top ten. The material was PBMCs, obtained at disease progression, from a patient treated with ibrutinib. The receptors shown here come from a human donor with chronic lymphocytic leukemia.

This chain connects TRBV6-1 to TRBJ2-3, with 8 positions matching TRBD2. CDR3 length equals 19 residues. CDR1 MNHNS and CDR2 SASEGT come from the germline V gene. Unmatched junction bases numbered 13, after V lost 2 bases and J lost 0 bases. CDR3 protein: CASSERVGSGTTSTDTQYF. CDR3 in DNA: TGTGCCAGCAGTGAACGGGTGGGTAGCGGGACCACAAGCACAGATACGCAGTATTTT.

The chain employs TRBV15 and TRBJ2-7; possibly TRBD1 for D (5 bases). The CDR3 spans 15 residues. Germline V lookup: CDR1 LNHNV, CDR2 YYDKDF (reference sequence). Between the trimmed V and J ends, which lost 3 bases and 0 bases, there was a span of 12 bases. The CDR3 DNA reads TGTGCCACCAGCAGGACGACAGAAGCCTCCTACGAGCAGTACTTC. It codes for CATSRTTEASYEQYF.

The CDR3 DNA reads as TGTGCCAGCAGCTTAGGCCCCCCGGGGGCCATCACCGGGGAGCTGTTTTTT. Translated, it gives CASSLGPPGAITGELFF. The V gene is TRBV11-2, the J gene TRBJ2-2; either TRBD1 or TRBD2 may supply D (6 bases each). V lost 1 base, J lost 4 bases, and 16 bases lay in between. This CDR3 contains 17 residues. CDR1 is SGHAT and CDR2 is FQNNGV in the germline V gene.

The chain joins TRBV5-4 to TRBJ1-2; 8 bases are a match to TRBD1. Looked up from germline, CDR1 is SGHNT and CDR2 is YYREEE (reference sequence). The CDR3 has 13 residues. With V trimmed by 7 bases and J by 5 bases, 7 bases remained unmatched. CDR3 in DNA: TGTGCCAGCCAAGACAGGGGATCTTATGGCTACACCTTC. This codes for CASQDRGSYGYTF.

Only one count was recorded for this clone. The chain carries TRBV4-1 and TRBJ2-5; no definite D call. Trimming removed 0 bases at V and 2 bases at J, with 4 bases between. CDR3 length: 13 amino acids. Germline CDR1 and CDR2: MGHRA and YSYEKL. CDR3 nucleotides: TGCGCCAGCAGCCAAGAGACTCAAGAGACCCAGTACTTC. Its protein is CASSQETQETQYF.